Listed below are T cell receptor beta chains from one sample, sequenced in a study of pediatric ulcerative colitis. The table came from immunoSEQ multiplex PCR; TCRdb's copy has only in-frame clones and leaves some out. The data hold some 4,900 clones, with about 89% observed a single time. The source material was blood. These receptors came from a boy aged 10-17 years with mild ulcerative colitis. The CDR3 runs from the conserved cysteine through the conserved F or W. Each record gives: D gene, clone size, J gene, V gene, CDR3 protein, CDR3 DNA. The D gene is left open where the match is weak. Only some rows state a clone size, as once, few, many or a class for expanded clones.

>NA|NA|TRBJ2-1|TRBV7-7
CASSSKSGASYNEQFF
TGTGCTAGCAGCTCGAAGTCGGGAGCTAGCTACAATGAGCAGTTCTTC
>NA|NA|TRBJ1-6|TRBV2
CASSGSSPLHF
TGTGCCAGCAGTGGGAGTTCACCCCTCCACTTT
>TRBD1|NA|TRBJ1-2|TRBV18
CASSPEGQARRVGGYTF
TGTGCCAGCTCACCAGAGGGACAGGCCCGTCGGGTCGGTGGCTACACCTTC
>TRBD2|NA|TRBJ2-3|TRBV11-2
CASSLVLGTSGSTDTQYF
TGTGCCAGCAGCTTAGTCTTGGGGACTAGCGGGAGCACAGATACGCAGTATTTT
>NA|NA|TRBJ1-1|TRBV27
CASSLWENTGAFF
TGTGCCAGCAGTTTATGGGAGAACACTGGAGCTTTCTTT
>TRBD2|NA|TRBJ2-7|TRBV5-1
CASSYTSGESSYEQYF
TGCGCCAGCAGCTATACTAGCGGGGAGAGCTCCTACGAGCAGTACTTC
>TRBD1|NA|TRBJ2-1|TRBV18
CASSPKRTGGHSDNEQFF
TGTGCCAGCTCCCCCAAGCGGACAGGGGGCCATTCTGACAATGAGCAGTTCTTC
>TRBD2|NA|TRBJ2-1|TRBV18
CASSPGTSGGDEQFF
TGTGCCAGCTCACCAGGGACTAGCGGTGGGGATGAGCAGTTCTTC
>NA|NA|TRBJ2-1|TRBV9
CASSVGGTWNNEQFF
TGTGCCAGCAGCGTAGGAGGGACCTGGAACAATGAGCAGTTCTTC
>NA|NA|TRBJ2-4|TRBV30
CAWSNTLSLAKNIQYF
TGTGCCTGGAGTAACACCCTATCCTTAGCCAAAAACATTCAGTACTTC
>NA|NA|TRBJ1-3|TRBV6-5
CASSYSRGQGNTIYF
TGTGCCAGCAGTTACTCACGGGGGCAAGGAAACACCATATATTTT
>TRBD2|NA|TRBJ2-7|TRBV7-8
CASSLLAGGPRNEQYF
TGTGCCAGCAGTCTTTTAGCGGGAGGGCCGAGAAACGAGCAGTACTTC
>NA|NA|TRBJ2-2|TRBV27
CASSLSLGRGELFF
TGTGCCAGCAGTTTATCGCTGGGTCGCGGGGAGCTGTTTTTT
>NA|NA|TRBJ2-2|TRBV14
CASSQTGLELFF
TGTGCCAGCAGCCAGACAGGTCTGGAGCTGTTTTTT
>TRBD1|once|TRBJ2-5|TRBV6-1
CASSVTGGMVGETQYF
TGTGCCAGCAGTGTAACAGGGGGCATGGTAGGGGAGACCCAGTACTTC
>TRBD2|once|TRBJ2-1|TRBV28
CASSPPWERGNEQFF
TGTGCCAGCAGTCCCCCCTGGGAGCGGGGCAATGAGCAGTTCTTC
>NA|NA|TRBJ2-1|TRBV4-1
CASSQAGGWQFF
TGCGCCAGCAGCCAGGCAGGGGGGTGGCAGTTCTTC
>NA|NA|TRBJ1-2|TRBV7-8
CASSSTGTVNYGYTF
TGTGCCAGCAGCTCGACCGGGACGGTTAACTATGGCTACACCTTC
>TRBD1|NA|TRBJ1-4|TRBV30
CAWRAGGFNEKLFF
TGTGCCTGGAGAGCAGGGGGTTTTAATGAAAAACTGTTTTTT
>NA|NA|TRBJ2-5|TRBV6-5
CASRQEGEETQYF
TGTGCCAGCCGACAAGAGGGGGAAGAGACCCAGTACTTC
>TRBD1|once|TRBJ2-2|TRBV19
CASSHLDRETGELFF
TGTGCCAGTAGCCACTTGGACAGGGAAACCGGGGAGCTGTTTTTT
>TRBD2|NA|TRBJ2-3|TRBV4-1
CASSQAGGAGGRDF
TGCGCCAGCAGCCAAGCCGGGGGAGCGGGAGGAAGGGATTTT
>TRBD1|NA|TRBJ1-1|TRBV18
CASSHSEGAMNTEAFF
TGTGCCAGCTCACATTCAGAGGGGGCCATGAACACTGAAGCTTTCTTT
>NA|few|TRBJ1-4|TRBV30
CAWSFWSDEKLFF
TGTGCCTGGAGTTTCTGGTCCGATGAAAAACTGTTTTTT
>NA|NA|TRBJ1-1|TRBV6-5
CASQTIRRTEAFF
TGTGCCAGCCAAACGATAAGGCGCACTGAAGCTTTCTTT
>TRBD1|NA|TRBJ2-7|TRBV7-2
CASSLGGQGIYEQYF
TGTGCCAGCAGCTTAGGAGGACAGGGGATCTACGAGCAGTACTTC
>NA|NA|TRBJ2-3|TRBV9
CASSVGDTQYF
TGTGCCAGCAGCGTAGGAGATACGCAGTATTTT
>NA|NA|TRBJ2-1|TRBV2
CASSPLVGLSNEQFF
TGTGCCAGCAGTCCACTAGTAGGCCTAAGCAATGAGCAGTTCTTC
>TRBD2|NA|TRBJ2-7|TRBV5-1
CASSLGPGGSGSYEQYF
TGCGCCAGCAGCTTGGGCCCAGGGGGTAGCGGGAGCTACGAGCAGTACTTC
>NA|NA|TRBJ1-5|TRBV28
CASKPDYSNQPQHF
TGTGCCAGCAAACCTGACTATAGCAATCAGCCCCAGCATTTT
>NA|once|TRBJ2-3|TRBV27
CASSPRQASTQYF
TGTGCCAGCAGCCCCAGACAGGCGAGTACGCAGTATTTT
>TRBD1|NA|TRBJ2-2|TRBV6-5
CASQRTGGDGELFF
TGTGCCAGCCAAAGGACAGGGGGCGACGGGGAGCTGTTTTTT
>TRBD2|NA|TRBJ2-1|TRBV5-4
CASSPRTSGINEQFF
TGTGCCAGCAGCCCCCGGACTAGCGGGATCAATGAGCAGTTCTTC
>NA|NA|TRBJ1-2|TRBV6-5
CASSYSSQAFYGYTF
TGTGCCAGCAGTTACTCGAGTCAGGCTTTTTATGGCTACACCTTC
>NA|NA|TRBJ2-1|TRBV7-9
CASSLAGPVPLYNEQFF
TGTGCCAGCAGCTTAGCAGGACCCGTACCTCTTTACAATGAGCAGTTCTTC
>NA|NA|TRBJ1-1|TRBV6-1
CASSENVRQIEMNTEAFF
TGTGCCAGCAGTGAAAATGTCAGGCAGATCGAAATGAACACTGAAGCTTTCTTT
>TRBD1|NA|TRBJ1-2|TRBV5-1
CASSYPGGLNYGYTF
TGCGCCAGCAGCTACCCAGGGGGCTTGAACTATGGCTACACCTTC
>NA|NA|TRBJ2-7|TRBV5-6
CASSSTATRYEQYF
TGTGCCAGCAGCTCGACAGCGACCAGGTACGAGCAGTACTTC
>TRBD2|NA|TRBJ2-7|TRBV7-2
CASSLARESEQYF
TGTGCCAGCAGCTTAGCGCGGGAGAGCGAGCAGTACTTC
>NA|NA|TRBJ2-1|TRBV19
CASSIERSYNEQFF
TGTGCCAGTAGTATAGAGAGGTCCTACAATGAGCAGTTCTTC
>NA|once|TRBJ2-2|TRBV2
CASSGPRGGISDTGELFF
TGTGCCAGCAGTGGCCCAAGGGGGGGAATTTCGGACACCGGGGAGCTGTTTTTT
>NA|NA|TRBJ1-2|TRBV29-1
CSVTWEYGYTF
TGCAGCGTCACGTGGGAGTATGGCTACACCTTC
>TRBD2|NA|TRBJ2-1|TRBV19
CASNSRERELEQFF
TGTGCCAGCAATTCTAGGGAGCGGGAGCTTGAGCAGTTCTTC
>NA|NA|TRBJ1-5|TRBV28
CASTRRANSNQPQHF
TGTGCCAGCACCCGACGGGCAAATAGCAATCAGCCCCAGCATTTT
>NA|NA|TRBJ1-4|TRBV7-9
CASRTLQGTNEKLFF
TGTGCCAGCAGAACCCTACAGGGAACTAATGAAAAACTGTTTTTT
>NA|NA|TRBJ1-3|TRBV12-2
CASRTTGTEGGSSGNTIYF
TGTGCAAGTCGCACCACTGGGACAGAGGGGGGCAGCTCTGGAAACACCATATATTTT
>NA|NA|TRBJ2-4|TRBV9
CASSPEGRGGAKNIQYF
TGTGCCAGCAGCCCCGAGGGTAGGGGGGGAGCCAAAAACATTCAGTACTTC
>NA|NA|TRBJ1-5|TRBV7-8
CASSLWGESNQPQHF
TGTGCCAGCAGCTTATGGGGTGAAAGCAATCAGCCCCAGCATTTT
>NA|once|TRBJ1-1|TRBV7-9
CASSPSGRPEAFF
TGTGCCAGCAGCCCCTCTGGGAGACCTGAAGCTTTCTTT
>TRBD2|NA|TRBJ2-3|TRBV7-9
CASSFRSGRDPDTQYF
TGTGCCAGCAGCTTCAGGAGCGGGAGGGACCCAGATACGCAGTATTTT
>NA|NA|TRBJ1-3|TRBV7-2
CASSSDGGNTIYF
TGTGCCAGCAGCTCGGACGGGGGAAACACCATATATTTT
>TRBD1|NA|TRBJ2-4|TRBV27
CASSSPLTGLAKNIQYF
TGTGCCAGCAGTTCACCCTTGACAGGGCTAGCCAAAAACATTCAGTACTTC
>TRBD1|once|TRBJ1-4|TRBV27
CASRRAGTGGASTNEKLFF
TGTGCCAGCAGGCGCGCCGGGACAGGGGGCGCATCGACTAATGAAAAACTGTTTTTT
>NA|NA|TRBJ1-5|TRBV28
CASSSPIDWTGGQPQHF
TGTGCCAGCAGTTCGCCCATAGATTGGACGGGAGGGCAGCCCCAGCATTTT
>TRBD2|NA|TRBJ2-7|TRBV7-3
CASSPGVAGAYEQYF
TGTGCCAGCAGCCCCGGGGTAGCGGGGGCCTACGAGCAGTACTTC